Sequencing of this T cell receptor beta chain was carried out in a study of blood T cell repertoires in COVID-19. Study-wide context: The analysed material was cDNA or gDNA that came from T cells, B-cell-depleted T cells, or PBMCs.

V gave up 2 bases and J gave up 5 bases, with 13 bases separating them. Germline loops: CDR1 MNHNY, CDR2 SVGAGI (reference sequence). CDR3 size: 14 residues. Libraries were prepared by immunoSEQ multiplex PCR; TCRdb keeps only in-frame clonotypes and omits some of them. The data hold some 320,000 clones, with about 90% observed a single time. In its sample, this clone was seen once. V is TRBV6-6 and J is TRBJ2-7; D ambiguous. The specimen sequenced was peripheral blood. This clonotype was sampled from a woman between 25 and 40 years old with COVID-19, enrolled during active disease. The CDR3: CASSYDPTRNEQYF. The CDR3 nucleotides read TGTGCCAGCAGTTACGATCCTACCAGGAACGAGCAGTACTTC.